The clone carrying this T cell receptor beta chain was counted a few times. Sequenced by immunoSEQ multiplex PCR; TCRdb stores in-frame clones only, minus some. The sample holds fewer than 700,000 clones; roughly 79% are singletons and the top ten take approximately 12%. This specimen belongs to a study of shared clonotypes between healthy human individuals. The sample consisted of PBMCs. This clonotype was sampled from a woman in her 40s in good health. Some clones in this sample may be carry-over from other donors' samples.

CDR3 sequence reads: CASSTSTGGLYGYTF. CDR3 sequence (DNA): TGTGCCAGCAGCACGTCGACAGGGGGACTCTATGGCTACACCTTC. V usage is TRBV9 and J usage is TRBJ1-2; TRBD1 matches at 9 bases. The CDR3 is 15 amino acids. Germline-derived CDR1 and CDR2 are SGDLS and YYNGEE. J was trimmed by 4 bases and V by 4 bases; bases with no gene match: 8. The variable domain in full, with the rest retrieved from reference TRBV9 and TRBJ1-2, is DSGVTQTPKHLITATGQRVTLRCSPRSGDLSVYWYQQSLDQGLQFLIQYYNGEERAKGNILERFSAQQFPDLHSELNLSSLELGDSALYFCASSTSTGGLYGYTFGSGTRLTVV.